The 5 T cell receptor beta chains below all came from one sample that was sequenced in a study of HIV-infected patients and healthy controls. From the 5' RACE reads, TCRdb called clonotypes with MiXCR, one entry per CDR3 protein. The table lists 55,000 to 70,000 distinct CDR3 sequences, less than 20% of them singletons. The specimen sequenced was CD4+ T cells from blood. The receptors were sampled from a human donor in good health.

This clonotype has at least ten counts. The CDR3 reads CASKRESVTGELFF. As DNA, the CDR3 is TGTGCCAGCAAGAGGGAGTCGGTCACCGGGGAGCTGTTTTTT. The genes are TRBV2 and TRBJ2-2; D is perhaps TRBD2 (5 bases). V lost 7 bases and J 4 bases, leaving 13 bases between the germline ends. The CDR3 has 14 residues. Germline V gene sequence: CDR1 SNHLY, CDR2 FYNNEI. The whole variable domain, filled in from reference TRBV2 and TRBJ2-2, reads EPEVTQTPSHQVTQMGQEVILRCVPISNHLYFYWYRQILGQKVEFLVSFYNNEISEKSEIFDDQFSVERPDGSNFTLKIRSTKLEDSAMYFCASKRESVTGELFFGEGSRLTVL.

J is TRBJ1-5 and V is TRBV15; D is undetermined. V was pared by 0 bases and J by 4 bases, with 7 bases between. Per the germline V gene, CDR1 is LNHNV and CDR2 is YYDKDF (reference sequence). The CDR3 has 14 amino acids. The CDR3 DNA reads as TGTGCCACCAGCAGAGATAGGTGGAATCAGCCCCAGCATTTT. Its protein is CATSRDRWNQPQHF.

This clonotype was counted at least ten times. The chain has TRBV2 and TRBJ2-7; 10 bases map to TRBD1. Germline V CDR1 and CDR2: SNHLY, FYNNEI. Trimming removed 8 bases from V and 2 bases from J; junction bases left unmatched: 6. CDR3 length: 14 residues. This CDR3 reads CASAGTGVPYEQYF. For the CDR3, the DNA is TGTGCCAGCGCCGGGACAGGGGTCCCCTACGAGCAGTACTTC.

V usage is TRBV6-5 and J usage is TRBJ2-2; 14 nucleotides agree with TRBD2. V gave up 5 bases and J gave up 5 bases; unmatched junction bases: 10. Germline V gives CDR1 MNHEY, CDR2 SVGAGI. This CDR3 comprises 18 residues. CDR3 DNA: TGTGCCAGCAGTAGTCCTGGACTAGCGGGAGGAAGGACCGGGGAGCTGTTTTTT. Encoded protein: CASSSPGLAGGRTGELFF.

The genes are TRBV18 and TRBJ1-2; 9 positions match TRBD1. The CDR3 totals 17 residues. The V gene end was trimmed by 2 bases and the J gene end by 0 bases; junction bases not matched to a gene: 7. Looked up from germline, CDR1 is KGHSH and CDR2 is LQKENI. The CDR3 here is CASSPGQGYSSNYGYTF. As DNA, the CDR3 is TGTGCCAGCTCACCAGGACAGGGGTACTCTTCTAACTATGGCTACACCTTC.